The T cell receptor (beta chain) under discussion was sequenced for a study of cytomegalovirus exposure and HLA in healthy donors. Study-level findings and limits: Some public TCRs appeared in many individuals, while most sequences were rare.

A word on this clone: Its antigen is as yet unknown.

The PCR made use of 60 Vbeta and 13 Jbeta primers. TCRdb keeps only in-frame clones here, not all; method: immunoSEQ multiplex PCR. The top ten hold more than 1% of the sample, which has fewer than 200,000 clones, about 90% seen once. At collection, donors were nominally healthy, but unrecorded immune exposures were probable. CDR3 size: 16 residues. Germline CDR1 is MNHNS and CDR2 is SASEGT. Trimming took 2 bases from V and 2 from J, leaving 14 bases between them. The sample taken for sequencing was PBMCs. The chain links TRBV6-1 to TRBJ2-3; weak D call: TRBD2 (6 bases). The clonotype comes from a boy younger than 10 in good health and CMV-seronegative. The CDR3 loop is CASSELVADPTDTQYF. As DNA, the CDR3 is TGTGCCAGCAGTGAACTGGTAGCGGACCCCACAGATACGCAGTATTTT.